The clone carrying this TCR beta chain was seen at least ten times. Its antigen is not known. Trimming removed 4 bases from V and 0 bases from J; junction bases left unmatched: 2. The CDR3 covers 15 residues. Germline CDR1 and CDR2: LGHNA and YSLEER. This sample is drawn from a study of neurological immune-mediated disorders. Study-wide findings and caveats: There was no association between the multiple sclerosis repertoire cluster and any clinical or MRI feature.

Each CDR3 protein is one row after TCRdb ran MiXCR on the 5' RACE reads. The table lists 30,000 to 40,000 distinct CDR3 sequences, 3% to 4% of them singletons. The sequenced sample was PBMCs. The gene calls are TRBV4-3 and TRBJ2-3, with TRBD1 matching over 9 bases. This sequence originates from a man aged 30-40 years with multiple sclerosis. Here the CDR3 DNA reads TGCGCCAGCAGCCCGGGACAGGGAAGCACAGATACGCAGTATTTT. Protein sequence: CASSPGQGSTDTQYF.